The 21 T cell receptor beta chains below were found in one sample sequenced in a study of regulatory T cells in long-lasting Graves disease. Time point defined: newly diagnosed GD, antithyroid drugs for less than 3 months. The authors made the TCR library using RNA they extracted from PBMCs. Through Arm-PCR of CDR3 regions and iRepertoire HTBI primers, TCR beta libraries were built. MiXCR was run by TCRdb on the multiplex PCR reads, yielding one entry per CDR3 protein. The top ten hold 7.5% to 9% of the sample, which has hundreds of thousands of distinct CDR3 sequences, 12% seen once. The same sample was also used in a study of T cells in Graves' hyperthyroidism and ophthalmopathy.

Specimen: peripheral blood mononuclear cells (PBMCs), collected at new diagnosis, from a patient treated with antithyroid drugs. The receptors here all came from a woman in her 30s with Graves disease.

Many counts were recorded for this clonotype. The V gene is TRBV20-1, the J gene TRBJ2-3, with a tentative D call TRBD1 (5 bases). The ends were cut back, 2 bases at V and 8 bases at J, with 17 bases in the middle. Germline CDR1 and CDR2: DFQATT and SNEGSKA (reference sequence). The CDR3 spans 14 residues. The CDR3 sequence: CSARRRTTFGTQYF. The CDR3 DNA sequence: TGCAGTGCTAGAAGACGGACAACTTTCGGTACGCAGTATTTT.

The chain uses TRBV27 and TRBJ2-5, with 8 bases identical to TRBD2. CDR1 and CDR2 from the germline V gene are MNHEY and SMNVEV (reference sequence). This CDR3 has 14 amino acids. V lost 8 bases, J lost 3 bases, and 8 bases stayed unmatched. The CDR3 DNA reads as TGTGCCAGCGAGGTTTTTAGCGGGAAAGAGACCCAGTACTTC. Protein: CASEVFSGKETQYF.

The chain recombines TRBV18 with TRBJ2-7; D not resolved. The CDR3 is 13 residues long. The germline V gene has CDR1 KGHSH and CDR2 LQKENI. Between the trimmed V and J ends, which lost 3 bases and 2 bases, there was a span of 8 bases. In DNA, the CDR3 is TGTGCCAGCTCACCGACAAGGCCCTACGAGCAGTACTTC. Its translation is CASSPTRPYEQYF.

The chain uses TRBV2 and TRBJ2-2; the D call may be TRBD1 or TRBD2 (6 bases each). This CDR3 contains 15 residues. CDR1 SNHLY and CDR2 FYNNEI come from the germline V gene. Trimming pared 6 bases from V and 4 bases from J, leaving 15 bases between. The CDR3: CASRSGAGATGELFF. The CDR3 nucleotides read TGTGCCAGCAGATCGGGAGCAGGGGCCACCGGGGAGCTGTTTTTT.

This clonotype was counted only a few times. V is TRBV12-3 or TRBV12-4 and J is TRBJ2-7, with TRBD1 as a possible D gene (6 bases). This CDR3 has 13 residues. Trimming shortened V by 2 bases and J by 5 bases, and 10 bases separated the two germline ends. The CDR3 region is CASSLMQGNEQYF. The CDR3 nucleotides are TGTGCCAGCAGTTTAATGCAGGGGAACGAGCAGTACTTC.

This clonotype was seen ten or more times. The chain carries TRBV12-3 or TRBV12-4 and TRBJ1-3; no reliable D call. This CDR3 has 16 residues. The V and J ends lost 2 bases and 0 bases respectively, with 11 bases between them. This chain's CDR3 is CASSLQSRGSGNTIYF. The CDR3 DNA sequence: TGTGCCAGCAGTTTACAGTCACGGGGCTCTGGAAACACCATATATTTT.

The chain recombines TRBV19 with TRBJ1-2; 8 bases map to TRBD1. Germline loops: CDR1 LNHDA, CDR2 SQIVND (reference sequence). J gave up 4 bases and V 6 bases, and 10 bases lay outside the gene matches. This CDR3 has 15 residues. The CDR3 DNA is TGTGCCAGTAGCCGCTTTCTGGACAGGGCCTATGGCTACACCTTC. Amino acid sequence: CASSRFLDRAYGYTF.

Concerning this clonotype: It may be a read error: a sequence one base away is much more abundant. The V call is TRBV7-9, the J call TRBJ1-5; D not certain. Germline V lookup: CDR1 SEHNR, CDR2 FQNEAQ (reference sequence). The CDR3 is 13 amino acids. Here the CDR3 DNA reads TGTGCCAGCGGCTTCACAAGGGATCAGCCCCAGCATTTT. Translation gives CASGFTRDQPQHF.

In its sample, this clonotype was seen many times. This chain links TRBV7-8 with TRBJ2-6, with D perhaps assigned TRBD1 or TRBD2 (5 bases each). The germline V gene encodes CDR1 SGHVS and CDR2 FQNEAQ. V was shortened by 5 bases and J by 2 bases, with 16 bases between the two germline ends. There are 17 residues in the CDR3. CDR3: CASSDPGWTPGANVLTF. The CDR3 DNA follows: TGTGCCAGCAGCGACCCAGGGTGGACTCCTGGGGCCAACGTCCTGACTTTC.

This clonotype occurred many times. The chain recombines TRBV11-2 with TRBJ1-2; a weak D match, TRBD1 (6 bases). V lost 1 base and J 4 bases, leaving 16 bases between the germline ends. Germline assignment: CDR1 SGHAT and CDR2 FQNNGV. CDR3 length: 16 residues. The DNA for the CDR3 is TGTGCCAGCAGCTTAGTTACCGGGGGCCAGGGCTATGGCTACACCTTC. Translated, it gives CASSLVTGGQGYGYTF.

The V gene is TRBV7-9, the J gene TRBJ2-3, with TRBD2 identical over 8 bases. The closer fit of TRBJ2-5 to the DNA end suggests the J call may be wrong. Germline lookup yields CDR1 SEHNR and CDR2 FQNEAQ (reference sequence). This CDR3 spans 15 amino acids. This CDR3 reads CASTGLAAGDVTQYF. CDR3 nucleotide sequence: TGTGCCAGCACCGGACTGGCAGCGGGAGATGTGACCCAGTACTTC.

This clonotype was counted many times. Here the CDR3 DNA reads TGTGCCAGCAGTTCCAAGACTAGCGCCGACTCCTACAATGAGCAGTTCTTC. Protein: CASSSKTSADSYNEQFF. This sequence joins TRBV27 and TRBJ2-1; 8 bases fit TRBD2. Germline CDR1 MNHEY, CDR2 SMNVEV (reference sequence). CDR3 length: 17 amino acids. After removal of 4 bases from V and 0 bases from J, the junction contained 8 bases not matched to a gene.

This clonotype was observed at least ten times. The chain combines TRBV2 with TRBJ2-7; the D gene could be TRBD1 or TRBD2 (5 bases each). V was shortened by 8 bases and J by 6 bases, with 17 bases between the two germline ends. Germline V gene lookup returns CDR1 SNHLY and CDR2 FYNNEI. The length of the CDR3 is 13 residues. The CDR3 spells CASGSGRALEQYF. The CDR3 DNA follows: TGTGCCAGCGGGTCGGGGCGGGCTCTCGAGCAGTACTTC. Full variable domain (rest looked up from reference TRBV2 and TRBJ2-7): EPEVTQTPSHQVTQMGQEVILRCVPISNHLYFYWYRQILGQKVEFLVSFYNNEISEKSEIFDDQFSVERPDGSNFTLKIRSTKLEDSAMYFCASGSGRALEQYFGPGTRLTVT.

This clonotype was observed at least ten times. The V call is TRBV30, the J call TRBJ2-1, with D maybe TRBD2 (6 bases). The CDR3 covers 11 residues. Germline assignment: CDR1 GTSNPN and CDR2 SVGIG (reference sequence). V was pared by 4 bases and J by 8 bases, with 9 bases between. In DNA form, the CDR3 reads TGTGCCTGGAACGGACTATATGAGCAGTTCTTC. Residues: CAWNGLYEQFF.

The genes are TRBV29-1 and TRBJ2-1, with 15 bases matching TRBD2. Per germline, CDR1 SQVTM and CDR2 ANQGSEA. This CDR3 comprises 14 residues. In DNA, the CDR3 is TGCACCAGCGGACTAGCGGGAGGGCAGGTTGAGCAGTTCTTC. It encodes CTSGLAGGQVEQFF.

This clonotype was seen ten or more times. CDR3 protein: CASSKKYLNTEAFF. The CDR3 DNA reads as TGTGCCAGCAGTAAAAAATATTTGAACACTGAAGCTTTCTTT. The chain recombines TRBV6-2 or TRBV6-3 with TRBJ1-1; the D is unclear. V lost 5 bases and J 0 bases, leaving 10 bases between the germline ends. CDR1 MNHEY and CDR2 SVGEGT come from the germline V gene. This CDR3 is 14 amino acids long.

This clonotype showed up many times. The chain carries TRBV28 and TRBJ2-7; D tentatively fits TRBD1 or TRBD2 (5 bases each). This CDR3 contains 19 residues. Trimming left V 7 bases short and J 1 base short, with 29 bases between. Germline values: CDR1 MDHEN, CDR2 SYDVKM. The CDR3 coding sequence is TGTGCCAGCAAACCACCCCGTGGGCAGGGTGGGGGACGTTCCTACGAGCAGTACTTC. Its translation: CASKPPRGQGGGRSYEQYF.

In this sample, this clonotype turned up a few times. J is TRBJ2-1 and V is TRBV30; 12 nucleotides align to TRBD2. The CDR3 has 13 amino acids. Germline CDR1 GTSNPN, CDR2 SVGIG (reference sequence). V trimming: 3 bases; J trimming: 6 bases; junction bases outside the gene matches: 0. CDR3 residues: CAWRTSGSNEQFF. CDR3 in DNA: TGTGCCTGGAGGACTAGCGGGAGCAATGAGCAGTTCTTC. The full variable domain, in which reference TRBV30 and TRBJ2-1 provide the parts outside the CDR3, is SQTIHQWPATLVQPVGSPLSLECTVEGTSNPNLYWYRQAAGRGLQLLFYSVGIGQISSEVPQNLSASRPQDRQFILSSKKLLLSDSGFYLCAWRTSGSNEQFFGPGTRLTVL.

This clonotype was seen more than once but under ten times. The CDR3 nucleotides read TGCAGTGCTCCTAAACCGGGACTAGCCAAAAACATTCAGTACTTC. The encoded protein is CSAPKPGLAKNIQYF. This chain uses TRBV20-1 with TRBJ2-4, with D tentatively TRBD2 (6 bases). The CDR3 is 15 amino acids. The V and J ends lost 5 bases and 0 bases respectively, with 14 bases between them. Germline loops: CDR1 DFQATT, CDR2 SNEGSKA (reference sequence).

This clonotype has only a few counts. V usage is TRBV4-1 and J usage is TRBJ2-7; D might be TRBD2 (5 bases). CDR1 and CDR2 (germline): MGHRA, YSYEKL. V was clipped by 5 bases and J by 3 bases, with 14 bases between them. The CDR3 sequence is 14 residues long. The CDR3 region has the DNA TGCGCCAGCAGCGGTAAGCGGTCCGGCTACGAGCAGTACTTC. This codes for CASSGKRSGYEQYF.

There are many counts of this clonotype. The chain's CDR3 is CASSSRLSGGTDTQYF. CDR3 DNA: TGTGCCAGCAGTTCACGACTAAGCGGGGGCACAGATACGCAGTATTTT. The genes are TRBV27 and TRBJ2-3, with 7 bases matching TRBD2. The junction had 8 bases not matched to a gene; V was cut back by 4 bases and J by 1 base. The germline V gene has CDR1 MNHEY and CDR2 SMNVEV (reference sequence). The CDR3 spans 16 residues.